These 11 T cell receptor beta chains share one sample of origin, sequenced in a study of T cells in Graves' hyperthyroidism and ophthalmopathy. Amplified regions were TCR beta CDR3 sequences from RNA transcripts. The TCR CDR3 first-round RT-PCR relied on the HTBI primer set. MiXCR, applied by TCRdb to the multiplex PCR reads, yields one record per CDR3 protein. This table holds 20,000 to 30,000 distinct CDR3 sequences, around 47% found once. Sequencing was carried out using blood. The origin of the receptors is a woman aged 35 to 49 with Graves' hyperthyroidism that later progressed to Graves' ophthalmopathy.

This clonotype occurred many times. The J gene is TRBJ2-3, the V gene TRBV11-3; TRBD2 agrees at 8 bases. CDR1 is SGHNT and CDR2 is YENEEA in the germline V gene. V lost 4 bases to trimming and J lost 3 bases; unmatched junction nucleotides: 9. The CDR3 contains 16 residues. In DNA, the CDR3 is TGTGCCAGCAGCTGGCAGCGGGAGAGGATAACAGATACGCAGTATTTT. Translation: CASSWQRERITDTQYF. The full variable domain, in which reference TRBV11-3 and TRBJ2-3 provide the parts outside the CDR3, is EAGVVQSPRYKIIEKKQPVAFWCNPISGHNTLYWYLQNLGQGPELLIRYENEEAVDDSQLPKDRFSAERLKGVDSTLKIQPAELGDSAVYLCASSWQRERITDTQYFGPGTRLTVL.

This clonotype was recorded at least ten times. The rearrangement joins TRBV20-1 to TRBJ2-4, with TRBD2 matching 8 bases. Unmatched junction bases numbered 21, after V lost 0 bases and J lost 8 bases. This CDR3 is built from 19 residues. CDR1 is DFQATT, CDR2 SNEGSKA, per germline (reference sequence). The CDR3 nucleotides read TGCAGTGCTAGAGACGTAACTAGCGGCTCTCTGGCAGGCAGGGACATTCAGTACTTC. Amino acid sequence: CSARDVTSGSLAGRDIQYF.

At least ten counts were recorded for this clonotype. This rearrangement joins TRBV3-1 to TRBJ2-3; possibly TRBD1 for D (6 bases). The CDR3 runs to 14 residues. Trimming cost V 0 bases and J 7 bases, with 11 bases left between them. Germline V lookup: CDR1 LGHDT, CDR2 YNNKEL (reference sequence). The CDR3 protein is CASSQDLGANTQYF. The DNA for the CDR3 is TGTGCCAGCAGCCAAGACTTGGGGGCCAATACGCAGTATTTT.

This clonotype appeared many times. The chain carries TRBV6-2 or TRBV6-3 and TRBJ2-1; 8 bases are shared with TRBD2. This CDR3 has 14 amino acids. V shed 8 bases, J shed 4 bases, and the junction held 7 bases outside the gene matches. Germline loops: CDR1 MNHEY, CDR2 SVGEGT. The CDR3 sequence is CASREGGLYNEQFF. CDR3 nucleotide sequence: TGTGCCAGCCGGGAGGGAGGGCTATACAATGAGCAGTTCTTC.

The rearrangement links TRBV2 to TRBJ2-5; perhaps TRBD2 as D (6 bases). V was pared by 10 bases and J by 1 base, with 16 bases between. The germline V gene encodes CDR1 SNHLY and CDR2 FYNNEI. The CDR3 spans 14 residues. The CDR3 DNA sequence: TGTGCCACTGTACCAGCGACTAGCCAAGAGACCCAGTACTTC. It is translated as CATVPATSQETQYF.

The sample holds a few counts of this clonotype. The chain carries TRBV11-2 and TRBJ2-5; D is perhaps TRBD2 (5 bases). The CDR3 is 14 residues long. CDR1 is SGHAT and CDR2 is FQNNGV in the germline V gene. V lost 1 base and J 3 bases, leaving 9 bases between the germline ends. Written as DNA, the CDR3 is TGTGCCAGCAGCTTAGTGCCAGCGGAAGAGACCCAGTACTTC. This gives the protein CASSLVPAEETQYF.

In its sample, this clonotype is medium-sized. The V call is TRBV19, the J call TRBJ2-1, with a weak D call TRBD1 (6 bases). V was pared by 2 bases and J by 8 bases, with 16 bases between. Looked up from germline, CDR1 is LNHDA and CDR2 is SQIVND (reference sequence). The CDR3 is made up of 15 amino acids. The CDR3 spells CASSISGTREDEQFF. CDR3 in DNA: TGTGCCAGTAGTATAAGTGGGACAAGAGAGGATGAGCAGTTCTTC.

The genes are TRBV6-1 and TRBJ2-7; a possible D gene is TRBD1 (7 bases). This CDR3 comprises 15 residues. Germline V gene lookup returns CDR1 MNHNS and CDR2 SASEGT. V was shortened by 4 bases and J by 4 bases, with 17 bases between the two germline ends. The CDR3 coding sequence is TGTGCCAGCAGTGTGGCTCGGAGGGGGCAATACGAGCAGTACTTC. This encodes CASSVARRGQYEQYF.

For this clonotype: A read error may produce the germline difference seen at one junction end. CDR3 coding DNA: TGTGCCAGCAGTGGGGGGAGTGCAGAAAAGCTGTTTTTT. The encoded protein is CASSGGSAEKLFF. This rearrangement joins TRBV2 to TRBJ1-4, with D tentatively TRBD1 (5 bases). The CDR3 spans 13 residues. CDR1 and CDR2 (germline): SNHLY, FYNNEI.

The genes are TRBV6-6 and TRBJ1-2; 8 nucleotides align to TRBD1. Germline V gene lookup returns CDR1 MNHNY and CDR2 SVGAGI (reference sequence). The CDR3 loop spans 15 amino acids. V gave up 6 bases and J gave up 4 bases; unmatched junction bases: 10. The CDR3 sequence: CASRPTGTGLYGYTF. The CDR3 coding sequence is TGTGCCAGCAGACCGACCGGGACAGGCCTCTATGGCTACACCTTC.

CDR3 in DNA: TGCGCCAGCAGTGAGTGGTATGAAGGGGGGAGCTCCTACGAGCAGTACTTC. It codes for CASSEWYEGGSSYEQYF. The V call is TRBV10-2, the J call TRBJ2-7; D is possibly TRBD1 or TRBD2 (6 bases each). This CDR3 has 17 residues. The germline V gene encodes CDR1 WSHSY and CDR2 SAAADI. V was cut by 1 base and J by 0 bases, with 16 bases left in between.